Listed here are 9 T cell receptor beta chains from one sample, sequenced in a study of CD8 T cells in ankylosing spondylitis (dated by TCRdb to about 2017). Library preparation was by 5' RACE. The instrument was an Illumina HiSeq 2500. TCRdb reworked the public reads: Q25 trimming with fastp, MiXCR clone assembly, productive beta chains retained. Each entry is one CDR3 protein sequence, shown with its most common DNA and genes. This sample is represented by about 250,000 distinct CDR3 sequences; about 24% of them were singletons. 0.6% to 0.75% of the sample lies in the top ten. The sequenced sample consisted of blood, either unsorted or a sorted T cell fraction (not recorded which). The origin of the receptors is a male donor with ankylosing spondylitis or in good health (not recorded which).

The chain is built from TRBV29-1 and TRBJ1-1, with D possibly TRBD1 on 5 matching bases. Germline CDR1 and CDR2: SQVTM and ANQGSEA. Trimming pared 7 bases from V and 0 bases from J, leaving 12 bases between. The CDR3 has 13 amino acids. The CDR3 bases are TGCAGCGCCACAGGACGGATGAACACTGAAGCTTTCTTT. Residues: CSATGRMNTEAFF.

This clonotype has a count of ten or more. This chain uses TRBV20-1 with TRBJ1-6; weak D call: TRBD1 (5 bases). Trimming cost V 8 bases and J 7 bases, with 18 bases left between them. CDR3 length: 14 residues. CDR1 and CDR2 from the germline V gene are DFQATT and SNEGSKA (reference sequence). This CDR3 is CSPGTDGVNSPLHF. The CDR3 nucleotides are TGCAGTCCGGGGACGGATGGGGTCAATTCACCCCTCCACTTT.

Comment on this clonotype: With a much larger clone just one base away, this may be a read error. The chain carries TRBV29-1 and TRBJ1-1; D is possibly TRBD1 (5 bases). The CDR3 is made up of 14 amino acids. V dropped 6 bases and J dropped 1 base, with 15 bases sitting between them. Germline CDR1 reads SQVTM; CDR2 reads ANQGSEA. The CDR3 DNA sequence: TGCAGCGTGGGACTGGGGAATGGGAACACTGAAGCTTTCTTT. Its translation is CSVGLGNGNTEAFF.

This clonotype showed up many times. The chain employs TRBV12-3 or TRBV12-4 and TRBJ1-2, with TRBD1 matching over 11 bases. The junction had 8 bases not matched to a gene; V was cut back by 6 bases and J by 5 bases. This CDR3 is 15 amino acids long. The CDR3 coding sequence is TGTGCCAGCAGCCCGGACAGGGGGCGTGGATATGGCTACACCTTC. Amino acid sequence: CASSPDRGRGYGYTF.

This clonotype was found many times. This chain connects TRBV4-1 to TRBJ2-1; 8 nucleotides line up with TRBD2. V was pared by 4 bases and J by 4 bases, with 12 bases of the junction left unmatched. Germline assignment: CDR1 MGHRA and CDR2 YSYEKL. The CDR3 totals 17 residues. The CDR3 loop is CASSPSAGGLPYNEQFF. The DNA for the CDR3 is TGCGCCAGCAGCCCTTCGGCGGGGGGTCTCCCTTACAATGAGCAGTTCTTC.

The genes are TRBV25-1 and TRBJ2-7; D is possibly TRBD2 (6 bases). Trimming pared 3 bases from V and 2 bases from J, leaving 14 bases between. This CDR3 contains 15 residues. Germline assignment: CDR1 MGHDK and CDR2 SYGVNS. CDR3 protein: CASSDSGVGPYEQYF. As DNA, the CDR3 is TGTGCCAGCAGTGATTCGGGGGTAGGTCCCTACGAGCAGTACTTC.

This clonotype showed up many times. This chain uses TRBV12-3 or TRBV12-4 with TRBJ2-2, with unresolved D. With 7 bases removed from V and 5 bases from J, the gap between germline ends came to 14 bases. CDR3 length: 14 residues. CDR3 coding DNA: TGTGCCAGCAACCCTCCGGCCGAGACCGGGGAGCTGTTTTTT. It yields the protein CASNPPAETGELFF.

The V and J genes are TRBV9 and TRBJ2-3, with TRBD2 matching 7 bases. Germline V gene data show CDR1 as SGDLS and CDR2 as YYNGEE. Trimming removed 0 bases from V and 5 bases from J; junction bases left unmatched: 3. This CDR3 is 14 amino acids long. The CDR3 sequence: CASSVAAGVDTQYF. DNA for the CDR3: TGTGCCAGCAGCGTAGCGGCGGGGGTAGATACGCAGTATTTT.

The rearrangement uses TRBV6-1 and TRBJ2-6; the D is unclear. This CDR3 is built from 14 residues. Germline lookup yields CDR1 MNHNS and CDR2 SASEGT. The germline V and J ends were trimmed by 6 bases and 0 bases, with 6 bases remaining between them. The CDR3, as DNA: TGTGCCAGCAGGGGGTCCTCTGGGGCCAACGTCCTGACTTTC. Encoded protein: CASRGSSGANVLTF.